This TCR beta chain came from a study of blood T cell repertoires in COVID-19. Original data processing: Reference gene primer amplification yielded estimated nucleated cell counts. Some clones are missing from TCRdb's copy, which holds only in-frame ones; the method was immunoSEQ multiplex PCR. V and J calls and clone size follow that table, whereas D and trimming were derived from the DNA. The repertoire holds about 150,000 clones, with 75% to 90% as singletons. Patients from Seattle were sampled longitudinally, starting during active infection. The source material was peripheral blood. The clonotype comes from a young man with COVID-19, enrolled during active disease.

Here the CDR3 DNA reads TGTGCCAGCAGTTTAGACGGGTCACCCCTCCACTTT. This codes for CASSLDGSPLHF. The chain employs TRBV28 and TRBJ1-6; D remains ambiguous. Germline V CDR1 and CDR2: MDHEN, SYDVKM. V was pared by 2 bases and J by 10 bases, with 6 bases between. The CDR3 totals 12 residues.